This T cell receptor (beta chain) emerged from a study of cytomegalovirus exposure and HLA in healthy donors. PCR amplification relied on 60 Vbeta primers (plus 13 Jbeta primers). Original data processing: As a later analysis found, there were 60 million to 90 million unique TCR beta chains, of which roughly 11 million were shared. Profiled with immunoSEQ multiplex PCR; TCRdb holds only in-frame clones, not every one. Clonal size and the V and J genes are those of that table, whereas D and trimming came from the DNA. The table shows about 160,000 clones, with about three quarters occurring only once. This clone was seen once. Germline lookup yields CDR1 KGHSH and CDR2 LQKENI. V lost 3 bases and J lost 0, with 9 bases in between. The CDR3 covers 15 residues.

The source of this sequence is a woman aged 50 to 60 in good health and CMV-seropositive. The chain combines TRBV18 with TRBJ1-5; a weak D match, TRBD1 (5 bases). Specimen: PBMCs. CDR3 loop: CASSPDSYSNQPQHF. As DNA, the CDR3 is TGTGCCAGCTCACCTGACAGTTATAGCAATCAGCCCCAGCATTTT.